The next 31 T cell receptor beta chains were all read from a single sample in a study of cytotoxic CD8 clonotypes in ibrutinib-treated CLL. TCRdb's copy holds only in-frame clones and misses some; the assay was immunoSEQ multiplex PCR. Seen here are 40,000 to 50,000 clones, roughly 63% observed once, and the top ten hold 25% to 30%. The sample here was PBMCs, taken after 24 months of ibrutinib treatment. These receptors were collected from a human donor with chronic lymphocytic leukemia.

This clone appeared a few times. The chain carries TRBV7-9 and TRBJ2-6; D not resolved. In germline, CDR1 is SEHNR, CDR2 FQNEAQ (reference sequence). CDR3 size: 16 residues. V lost 5 bases and J 4 bases, leaving 15 bases between the germline ends. The CDR3 coding sequence is TGTGCCAGCAGCCCGAATCTCCGTTCCGGGGCCAACGTCCTGACTTTC. This gives the protein CASSPNLRSGANVLTF.

This clone was detected only a few times. The chain is built from TRBV7-9 and TRBJ1-4; D is unclear. From germline, CDR1 is SEHNR and CDR2 FQNEAQ (reference sequence). With 3 bases removed from V and 7 bases from J, the gap between germline ends came to 9 bases. This CDR3 is built from 13 residues. CDR3 in amino acids: CASSLRSGEKLFF. The CDR3 DNA reads TGTGCCAGCAGCTTGAGAAGTGGTGAAAAACTGTTTTTT.

This chain connects TRBV6-5 to TRBJ1-6; 7 nucleotides line up with TRBD1. Germline V gives CDR1 MNHEY, CDR2 SVGAGI. V lost 6 bases to trimming and J lost 6 bases; unmatched junction nucleotides: 5. The CDR3 length is 14 residues. CDR3 in amino acids: CASRDDRVNSPLHF. CDR3 in DNA: TGTGCCAGCAGGGATGACAGGGTTAATTCACCCCTCCACTTT.

The chain uses TRBV19 and TRBJ1-5, with 7 bases that match TRBD1. The V and J ends lost 1 base and 2 bases, in that order; junction bases with no gene match: 2. Germline lookup yields CDR1 LNHDA and CDR2 SQIVND (reference sequence). This CDR3 is 15 amino acids long. Here the CDR3 reads CASSIGGGGNQPQHF. The CDR3 DNA reads TGTGCCAGTAGTATAGGAGGGGGCGGCAATCAGCCCCAGCATTTT.

The chain joins TRBV4-1 to TRBJ2-5; D may be TRBD1 (5 bases). V gave up 2 bases and J gave up 4 bases, with 11 bases separating them. This CDR3 has 14 amino acids. Germline CDR1 and CDR2: MGHRA and YSYEKL. The CDR3 sequence is CASSQTAGLETQYF. The CDR3 nucleotides read TGCGCCAGCAGCCAAACGGCAGGGCTAGAGACCCAGTACTTC.

Notes on this clone: This likely comes from a read error, as the CDR3 has no conserved phenylalanine or tryptophan at its end. Because the CDR3's place on the DNA is in doubt, the DNA is left out and the CDR3 is given as listed by TCRdb. The rearrangement joins TRBV11-1 to TRBJ1-2; TRBD1 is taken as the D call from the table, unchecked against the DNA. The CDR3 adds up to 15 amino acids, both ends counted. Germline V gene lookup returns CDR1 SGHAT and CDR2 FQDESV (reference sequence). CDR3 amino acids: CASSLGGWAGAGSTI.

CDR3 sequence: CASRAGPDNEQYF. The CDR3, as DNA: TGTGCCAGCAGGGCCGGGCCCGACAACGAGCAGTACTTC. V and J are TRBV2 and TRBJ2-7; no clear D. The CDR3 is made up of 13 amino acids. Per germline, CDR1 SNHLY and CDR2 FYNNEI. Trimming removed 6 bases at V and 5 bases at J, with 14 bases between.

This clone was seen just once. The CDR3: CASSLGQGGADTQYF. CDR3 nucleotides: TGTGCCAGCAGCTTGGGACAGGGGGGCGCAGATACGCAGTATTTT. The chain couples TRBV7-7 to TRBJ2-3; TRBD1 matches at 11 bases. CDR1 and CDR2 from the germline V gene are SSHAT and FNYEAQ (reference sequence). The CDR3 length is 15 residues. V was pared by 3 bases and J by 4 bases, with 3 bases of the junction left unmatched.

The chain employs TRBV11-2 and TRBJ2-7; TRBD1 matches at 7 bases. Trimming at V came to 1 base and at J to 2 bases, leaving 5 bases not matched to a gene. The germline V gene has CDR1 SGHAT and CDR2 FQNNGV. The CDR3 length is 15 residues. The CDR3 sequence: CASSLGGTDPYEQYF. CDR3 sequence (DNA): TGTGCCAGCAGCTTAGGGGGGACAGACCCCTACGAGCAGTACTTC.

This clone was seen just once. This rearrangement joins TRBV5-6 to TRBJ2-2; D gene ambiguous. This CDR3 has 14 amino acids. The germline CDR1 and CDR2 sequences are SGHDT and YYEEEE. V was clipped by 4 bases and J by 1 base, with 8 bases between them. CDR3 nucleotide sequence: TGTGCCAGCAGCCAGGACCGGAACACCGGGGAGCTGTTTTTT. Translating gives CASSQDRNTGELFF.

This rearrangement joins TRBV4-1 to TRBJ2-7, with 7 bases fitting TRBD1. Trimming took 1 base from V and 1 from J; bases not matched to a gene: 7. CDR1 is MGHRA and CDR2 is YSYEKL in the germline V gene. The CDR3 extends over 16 amino acids. The CDR3 region is CASSQGPGQPSYEQYF. The CDR3 region has the DNA TGCGCCAGCAGCCAAGGTCCGGGACAGCCTTCCTACGAGCAGTACTTC.

This clone has just a few counts. The chain is built from TRBV27 and TRBJ2-7, with D possibly TRBD1 on 7 matching bases. Germline-derived CDR1 and CDR2 are MNHEY and SMNVEV (reference sequence). Between the trimmed V and J ends, which lost 2 bases and 5 bases, there was a span of 16 bases. The CDR3 totals 15 residues. The CDR3: CASSLRGPGGNEQYF. CDR3 bases: TGTGCCAGCAGTTTAAGAGGTCCAGGGGGGAACGAGCAGTACTTC.

This chain links TRBV5-6 with TRBJ1-2, with D perhaps TRBD1 (5 bases). The CDR3 is 14 amino acids. CDR1 and CDR2 from the germline V gene are SGHDT and YYEEEE. V shed 3 bases and J shed 8 bases, with 17 bases lying between them. The CDR3 DNA is TGTGCCAGCAGCTCCCGGGACCGCCCGACGGGCTACACCTTC. Translation gives CASSSRDRPTGYTF.

This clone was detected only a few times. The CDR3 bases are TGTGCCAGCAGCCTAAGACAGGACGGAACCAATCAGCCCCAGCATTTT. It specifies CASSLRQDGTNQPQHF. This chain joins TRBV7-8 and TRBJ1-5, with D perhaps matching TRBD1 (6 bases). The V gene's germline CDR1 is SGHVS and CDR2 FQNEAQ. With 5 bases removed from V and 3 bases from J, the gap between germline ends came to 17 bases. The CDR3 extends over 16 amino acids.

V is TRBV15 and J is TRBJ2-1; no definite D call. V gave up 2 bases and J gave up 5 bases, with 19 bases separating them. The CDR3 covers 17 residues. Germline V gene data show CDR1 as LNHNV and CDR2 as YYDKDF (reference sequence). CDR3 DNA sequence: TGTGCCACCAGCAGAATAGGTACACCCGCCCCCGACAATGAGCAGTTCTTC. Protein: CATSRIGTPAPDNEQFF. The whole variable domain, filled in from reference TRBV15 and TRBJ2-1, reads DAMVIQNPRYQVTQFGKPVTLSCSQTLNHNVMYWYQQKSSQAPKLLFHYYDKDFNNEADTPDNFQSRRPNTSFCFLDIRSPGLGDTAMYLCATSRIGTPAPDNEQFFGPGTRLTVL.

The DNA for the CDR3 is TGTGCCAGCAGTCAAGGGGGGCCCGAGACCCAGTACTTC. It codes for CASSQGGPETQYF. The rearrangement uses TRBV6-5 and TRBJ2-5; D possibly matches TRBD1 or TRBD2 (6 bases each). The V gene's germline CDR1 is MNHEY and CDR2 SVGAGI. CDR3 length: 13 amino acids. V was cut by 5 bases and J by 5 bases, with 12 bases left in between.

The chain joins TRBV5-1 to TRBJ1-1; D is perhaps TRBD1 (6 bases). The CDR3 consists of 14 residues. V was pared by 3 bases and J by 4 bases, with 13 bases between. Germline lookup yields CDR1 SGHRS and CDR2 YFSETQ. As DNA, the CDR3 is TGCGCCAGCAGCTCCGGGACATATACCACTGAAGCTTTCTTT. Its translation: CASSSGTYTTEAFF.

V and J are TRBV11-2 and TRBJ2-6; D gene uncertain. Between the trimmed V and J ends, which lost 1 base and 0 bases, there was a span of 4 bases. The CDR3 has 15 amino acids. CDR1 and CDR2 from the germline V gene are SGHAT and FQNNGV. CDR3 bases: TGTGCCAGCAGCTTAGCCCGCTCTGGGGCCAACGTCCTGACTTTC. Residues: CASSLARSGANVLTF.

This chain connects TRBV7-6 to TRBJ1-3, with 7 bases fitting TRBD1. CDR3 length: 17 residues. From germline, CDR1 is SGHVS and CDR2 FNYEAQ. After removal of 4 bases from V and 0 bases from J, the junction contained 9 bases not matched to a gene. The CDR3 DNA reads as TGTGCCAGCAGCTCAACCTCCGGGACAGACTCTGGAAACACCATATATTTT. Translated, it gives CASSSTSGTDSGNTIYF.

The CDR3 DNA reads as TGTGCCAGCAGCTTGGACGCGACAGGGGGGGACGAGCAGTACTTC. Translation: CASSLDATGGDEQYF. This sequence joins TRBV7-4 and TRBJ2-7; 9 bases match TRBD1. The CDR3 length is 15 residues. V lost 3 bases and J lost 5; bases outside the gene matches: 8. The germline V gene has CDR1 SGHVT and CDR2 SQSDAQ. Using reference TRBV7-4 and TRBJ2-7 for the parts outside the CDR3, the full variable domain is GAGVSQSPRYKVAKRGRDVALRCDSISGHVTLYWYRQTLGQGSEVLTYSQSDAQRDKSGRPSGRFSAERPERSVSTLKIQRTEQGDSAVYLCASSLDATGGDEQYFGPGTRLTVT.

This clone was seen a handful of times. This chain connects TRBV4-2 to TRBJ2-6; D might be TRBD2 (6 bases). Trimming cost V 5 bases and J 2 bases, with 10 bases left between them. Germline values: CDR1 LGHNA, CDR2 YNFKEQ. The CDR3 consists of 15 residues. For the CDR3, the DNA is TGTGCCAGCAGCTTGGAGCGGGCTGGGGCCAACGTCCTGACTTTC. As protein: CASSLERAGANVLTF.

The chain couples TRBV2 to TRBJ2-3, with D unclear. CDR3 length: 12 amino acids. Germline-derived CDR1 and CDR2 are SNHLY and FYNNEI. The ends were cut back, 4 bases at V and 0 bases at J, with 2 bases in the middle. CDR3 protein: CASSGSTDTQYF. The CDR3 DNA follows: TGTGCCAGCAGTGGAAGCACAGATACGCAGTATTTT.

The chain employs TRBV5-6 and TRBJ1-2; 9 bases fit TRBD1. In germline, CDR1 is SGHDT, CDR2 YYEEEE. The CDR3 has 15 amino acids. V lost 3 bases to trimming and J lost 3 bases; unmatched junction nucleotides: 6. The CDR3 DNA follows: TGTGCCAGCAGCTCGGGACAGGGAGGGCACTATGGCTACACCTTC. This sequence encodes CASSSGQGGHYGYTF.

V and J are TRBV27 and TRBJ1-1; D possibly corresponds to TRBD1 (5 bases). CDR1 and CDR2 from the germline V gene are MNHEY and SMNVEV (reference sequence). With 6 bases removed from V and 4 bases from J, the gap between germline ends came to 18 bases. CDR3 length: 15 amino acids. CDR3 protein: CASSYNRFFGTEAFF. In DNA, the CDR3 is TGTGCCAGCAGCTATAACAGGTTTTTTGGCACTGAAGCTTTCTTT.

V is TRBV21-1 and J is TRBJ2-1; TRBD2 is the table's D call and was not checked against the DNA. TRBV21-1 is a pseudogene segment. This CDR3 region has 16 residues. CDR3 loop: CASSIALATSDNEQFF. For the CDR3, the DNA is TGTGCCAGCAGTATCGCGCTAGCTACATCCGACAATGAGCAGTTCTTC.

V is TRBV6-4 and J is TRBJ2-1; 7 nucleotides agree with TRBD1. This CDR3 contains 14 residues. Germline CDR1 MRHNA, CDR2 SNTAGT. V was pared by 2 bases and J by 7 bases, with 5 bases of the junction left unmatched. The CDR3: CASSDRTGGNEQFF. The CDR3 DNA reads TGTGCCAGCAGTGACCGGACAGGTGGGAATGAGCAGTTCTTC.

The chain couples TRBV29-1 to TRBJ2-7, with 8 bases identical to TRBD1. The CDR3 is 13 amino acids. CDR1 is SQVTM, CDR2 ANQGSEA, per germline. With V trimmed by 4 bases and J by 6 bases, 8 bases remained unmatched. CDR3 DNA: TGCAGCGTTGCGACAGGGGATTTCCGCGAGCAGTACTTC. Protein sequence: CSVATGDFREQYF.

The gene calls are TRBV11-2 and TRBJ1-1; D may be TRBD1 (6 bases). Trimming shortened V by 9 bases and J by 4 bases, and 15 bases separated the two germline ends. This CDR3 has 13 amino acids. CDR1 is SGHAT, CDR2 FQNNGV, per germline. CDR3 DNA sequence: TGTGCCAGTTACAGGGCTGGAGGCACTGAAGCTTTCTTT. Translated: CASYRAGGTEAFF.

This clone was counted at least ten times. V is TRBV11-3 and J is TRBJ2-7, with a tentative D call TRBD2 (6 bases). Trimming cost V 5 bases and J 6 bases, with 14 bases left between them. The CDR3 consists of 13 residues. Germline assignment: CDR1 SGHNT and CDR2 YENEEA. The CDR3 reads CASSQQGSGEQYF. The CDR3 coding sequence is TGTGCCAGCAGCCAGCAGGGTAGCGGCGAGCAGTACTTC.

The V gene is TRBV7-8, the J gene TRBJ2-6; 10 nucleotides match TRBD2. The CDR3 contains 20 residues. The trim removed 3 bases at V and 1 base at J, leaving 12 bases unmatched. CDR1 is SGHVS, CDR2 FQNEAQ, per germline. CDR3 amino acids: CASSLFTSGAVRSGANVLTF. The CDR3 region has the DNA TGTGCCAGCAGCTTGTTCACTAGCGGGGCGGTTCGATCTGGGGCCAACGTCCTGACTTTC.

The chain has TRBV9 and TRBJ1-5; D is unclear. Trimming took 4 bases from V and 12 from J, leaving 23 bases between them. CDR3 length: 15 residues. Germline CDR1 and CDR2: SGDLS and YYNGEE. In DNA, the CDR3 is TGTGCCAGCAGCCCCCAAAGAGTAGGAAGTAACGACCAGCATTTT. Encoded protein: CASSPQRVGSNDQHF.